Each of the 21 T cell receptor beta chains below was sequenced from the same sample in a study of graft-versus-host responses after intestinal transplantation. The repertoire was sequenced with immunoSEQ multiplex PCR; TCRdb's copy has only in-frame clones and lacks some. The table lists approximately 82,000 clones, 85% to 95% of them singletons. These TCRs are of unknown antigen specificity. This material consisted of unstimulated CD8+ T cells sorted from spleen or lymph node cells, taken before transplant. Every receptor here comes from a human donor who was the organ donor for an intestinal transplant.

This clone was seen once. This chain joins TRBV27 and TRBJ2-1; no definite D call. Trimming removed 2 bases at V and 4 bases at J, with 9 bases between. Germline CDR1 and CDR2: MNHEY and SMNVEV (reference sequence). The CDR3 runs to 14 residues. CDR3 amino acids: CASSLDKPYNEQFF. CDR3 nucleotides: TGTGCCAGCAGTTTAGACAAACCATACAATGAGCAGTTCTTC.

The chain carries TRBV28 and TRBJ2-1, with TRBD2 identical over 14 bases. Germline CDR1 is MDHEN and CDR2 is SYDVKM. The J segment lost 8 bases and the V segment lost 5 bases, leaving 11 bases of the junction unmatched. The CDR3 runs to 17 residues. CDR3 region: CASSLGTSGSPGDEQFF. CDR3 coding DNA: TGTGCCAGCAGTCTCGGGACTAGCGGGAGCCCCGGGGATGAGCAGTTCTTC.

CDR3 bases: TGTGCCAGCAGCCAAGGACTCGGTGTCGACGAGCAGTACTTC. It translates to CASSQGLGVDEQYF. V is TRBV14 and J is TRBJ2-7; no firm D call. Germline loops: CDR1 SGHDN, CDR2 FVKESK. Trimming removed 1 base at V and 5 bases at J, with 12 bases between. This CDR3 spans 14 amino acids.

The rearrangement uses TRBV7-9 and TRBJ2-3, with 8 bases identical to TRBD1. This CDR3 is 17 amino acids long. Trimming removed 5 bases from V and 5 bases from J; junction bases left unmatched: 15. Germline values: CDR1 SEHNR, CDR2 FQNEAQ (reference sequence). In DNA form, the CDR3 reads TGTGCCAGCAGCCTCTCTCGGACAGGGTCCTTCCGAGATACGCAGTATTTT. As protein: CASSLSRTGSFRDTQYF.

This clone showed up just once. The chain employs TRBV6-5 and TRBJ2-7; TRBD2 matches 9 bases. J was trimmed by 0 bases and V by 2 bases; bases with no gene match: 2. Germline loops: CDR1 MNHEY, CDR2 SVGAGI. The CDR3 is 15 residues long. The DNA of the CDR3 is TGTGCCAGCAGTTACGGTAGCGGGGGCTCCTACGAGCAGTACTTC. This codes for CASSYGSGGSYEQYF.

The chain employs TRBV27 and TRBJ2-3; the match to TRBD2 covers 12 bases. There are 17 residues in the CDR3. Germline values: CDR1 MNHEY, CDR2 SMNVEV (reference sequence). V dropped 1 base and J dropped 4; count of bases not matched to a gene: 6. For the CDR3, the DNA is TGTGCCAGCAGTTTATTGACTAGCGGGAGTATCCCAGATACGCAGTATTTT. Residues: CASSLLTSGSIPDTQYF.

This chain uses TRBV4-1 with TRBJ1-6; 8 nucleotides align to TRBD1. The length of the CDR3 is 18 residues. Germline V gene data show CDR1 as MGHRA and CDR2 as YSYEKL. Trimming cost V 2 bases and J 0 bases; bases outside gene matches: 6. The CDR3 loop reads CASSQRWDRISYNSPLHF. CDR3 nucleotides: TGCGCCAGCAGCCAACGATGGGACAGGATCTCCTATAATTCACCCCTCCACTTT.

The rearrangement joins TRBV5-1 to TRBJ2-3, with D possibly being TRBD2 (6 bases). Trimming cost V 4 bases and J 5 bases, with 20 bases left between them. Germline V gene lookup returns CDR1 SGHRS and CDR2 YFSETQ. The CDR3 contains 16 residues. CDR3 nucleotide sequence: TGCGCCAGCAGCACCTTCCCCTCGGGACTCCAAGATACGCAGTATTTT. It specifies CASSTFPSGLQDTQYF.

The chain combines TRBV2 with TRBJ1-2; no clear D gene. The CDR3 totals 14 residues. Trimming removed 0 bases at V and 5 bases at J, with 10 bases between. CDR1 is SNHLY, CDR2 FYNNEI, per germline. The CDR3, as DNA: TGTGCCAGCAGTGAAGCGGCAGTTTTTTATGGCTACACCTTC. Protein sequence: CASSEAAVFYGYTF.

V gene TRBV5-1 combines with J gene TRBJ1-1, with D tentatively TRBD1 (5 bases). V lost 4 bases to trimming and J lost 3 bases, with 13 bases between them. The V gene's germline CDR1 is SGHRS and CDR2 YFSETQ. This CDR3 spans 14 amino acids. The CDR3 DNA follows: TGCGCCAGCAGCCTAGCCCCGGGGGACACTGAAGCTTTCTTT. It is translated as CASSLAPGDTEAFF.

The chain couples TRBV6-5 to TRBJ1-2; D not resolved. This CDR3 has 15 residues. CDR1 is MNHEY and CDR2 is SVGAGI in the germline V gene. With 6 bases removed from V and 1 base from J, the gap between germline ends came to 15 bases. CDR3 coding DNA: TGTGCCAGCAGGGCGGCGGGATACCTTAACTATGGCTACACCTTC. This translates into CASRAAGYLNYGYTF.

The chain combines TRBV11-2 with TRBJ1-2; D unresolved. With 5 bases removed from V and 5 bases from J, the gap between germline ends came to 18 bases. The CDR3 extends over 15 amino acids. Germline CDR1 reads SGHAT; CDR2 reads FQNNGV. The CDR3 sequence is CASSRRGRVLYGYTF. The CDR3, as DNA: TGTGCCAGCAGCCGCCGGGGTAGAGTATTGTATGGCTACACCTTC.

The chain joins TRBV5-6 to TRBJ2-3; D uncertain. Germline CDR1 reads SGHDT; CDR2 reads YYEEEE. With 2 bases removed from V and 1 base from J, the gap between germline ends came to 2 bases. The CDR3 is 12 residues long. CDR3 sequence (DNA): TGTGCCAGCAGCTTCGGCACAGATACGCAGTATTTT. This sequence encodes CASSFGTDTQYF.

The V and J genes are TRBV20-1 and TRBJ2-1; D gene uncertain. CDR1 DFQATT and CDR2 SNEGSKA come from the germline V gene (reference sequence). Trimming left V 5 bases short and J 3 bases short, with 5 bases between. CDR3 length: 11 residues. The CDR3: CSARHYNEQFF. The CDR3 DNA sequence: TGCAGTGCTCGACACTACAATGAGCAGTTCTTC.

The gene calls are TRBV5-4 and TRBJ2-7, with D unclear. The CDR3 consists of 12 residues. V lost 7 bases and J lost 5, with 13 bases in between. The germline V gene has CDR1 SGHNT and CDR2 YYREEE (reference sequence). The CDR3 spells CASGASINEQYF. The DNA for the CDR3 is TGTGCCAGCGGTGCGAGTATCAACGAGCAGTACTTC.

The V gene is TRBV28, the J gene TRBJ2-5; 9 nucleotides match TRBD1. V was pared by 8 bases and J by 3 bases, with 10 bases of the junction left unmatched. The CDR3 totals 15 residues. Germline loops: CDR1 MDHEN, CDR2 SYDVKM. The CDR3 DNA follows: TGTGCCAGCCGACGATGGGACAGGGAGGAAGAGACCCAGTACTTC. Protein sequence: CASRRWDREEETQYF.

This chain links TRBV5-4 with TRBJ2-2; 8 bases are shared with TRBD2. Germline lookup yields CDR1 SGHNT and CDR2 YYREEE (reference sequence). The V gene end was trimmed by 3 bases and the J gene end by 6 bases; junction bases not matched to a gene: 13. CDR3 length: 17 residues. CDR3 in amino acids: CASSYRTRGGFAGELFF. The CDR3, as DNA: TGTGCCAGCAGCTATCGTACCCGGGGGGGCTTCGCCGGGGAGCTGTTTTTT. Filled out from reference TRBV5-4 and TRBJ2-2, the complete variable domain reads ETGVTQSPTHLIKTRGQQVTLRCSSQSGHNTVSWYQQALGQGPQFIFQYYREEENGRGNFPPRFSGLQFPNYSSELNVNALELDDSALYLCASSYRTRGGFAGELFFGEGSRLTVL.

The chain joins TRBV7-9 to TRBJ1-1; 7 nucleotides line up with TRBD1. The CDR3 totals 14 residues. The germline V gene has CDR1 SEHNR and CDR2 FQNEAQ (reference sequence). The trim removed 6 bases at V and 2 bases at J, leaving 6 bases unmatched. The CDR3 loop is CASSETGLNTEAFF. The CDR3 region has the DNA TGTGCCAGCAGTGAGACAGGGTTAAACACTGAAGCTTTCTTT.

The chain couples TRBV13 to TRBJ2-7, with D unclear. The V end was cut by 0 bases, the J end by 6 bases, with 9 bases between. The V gene's germline CDR1 is PRHDT and CDR2 FYEKMQ (reference sequence). This CDR3 contains 13 residues. CDR3 amino acids: CASSLGNIREQYF. In DNA, the CDR3 is TGTGCCAGCAGCTTAGGCAACATTCGCGAGCAGTACTTC.

This rearrangement joins TRBV11-3 to TRBJ2-1; D is unclear. The V end lost 7 bases, the J end lost 7 bases, and 8 bases lay between the germline ends. The germline V gene has CDR1 SGHNT and CDR2 YENEEA. The CDR3 extends over 11 amino acids. CDR3 DNA: TGTGCCAGCAACTCGGGTAATGAGCAGTTCTTC. Translation gives CASNSGNEQFF.

Turning to this clone: This CDR3 is also generated by other DNA sequences in the sample. The rearrangement links TRBV7-9 to TRBJ2-7, with D unresolved. The CDR3 totals 11 residues. Trimming left V 5 bases short and J 2 bases short, with 4 bases between. Per germline, CDR1 SEHNR and CDR2 FQNEAQ (reference sequence). CDR3 DNA sequence: TGTGCCAGCAGCCCGGCCTACGAGCAGTACTTC. This gives the protein CASSPAYEQYF.